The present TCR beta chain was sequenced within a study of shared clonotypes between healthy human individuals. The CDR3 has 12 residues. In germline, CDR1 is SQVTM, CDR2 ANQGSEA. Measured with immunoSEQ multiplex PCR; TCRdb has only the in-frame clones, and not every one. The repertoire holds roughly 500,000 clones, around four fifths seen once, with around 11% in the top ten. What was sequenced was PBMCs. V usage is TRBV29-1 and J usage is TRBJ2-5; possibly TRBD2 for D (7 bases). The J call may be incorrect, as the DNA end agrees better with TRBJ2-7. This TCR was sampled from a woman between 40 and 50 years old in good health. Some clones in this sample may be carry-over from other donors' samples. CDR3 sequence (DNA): TGCAGCGTTGAGGCCGGGGGGCGCGAGCAGTACTTC. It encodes CSVEAGGREQYF.